The 8 T cell receptor beta chains listed next were all sequenced from one sample in a study of STAT5B mutations in CD4+ large granular lymphocyte leukemia. Profiled with immunoSEQ multiplex PCR; TCRdb holds only in-frame clones, not every one. Of tens of thousands of clones listed, 70% to 85% are singletons. The specimen sequenced was CD4+ T cells from blood buffy coats. These receptors all come from a human donor in good health.

About this clone: Since no conserved phenylalanine or tryptophan closes the CDR3, a read error is the likely cause. This rearrangement joins TRBV5-1 to TRBJ1-4; 10 nucleotides line up with TRBD1. The CDR3 has 14 residues. The V and J ends lost 1 base and 10 bases, in that order; junction bases with no gene match: 4. Germline CDR1 and CDR2: SGHRS and YFSETQ. The CDR3 protein is CASSLLGQGGKLFS. CDR3 bases: TGCGCCAGCAGCTTGCTAGGACAGGGGGGAAAACTGTTTTCT.

In its sample, this clone was seen a few times. The J gene is TRBJ2-7, the V gene TRBV27; TRBD1 matches 8 bases. Looked up from germline, CDR1 is MNHEY and CDR2 is SMNVEV (reference sequence). V gave up 5 bases and J gave up 6 bases; unmatched junction bases: 15. The CDR3 covers 16 residues. DNA for the CDR3: TGTGCCAGCAGTCCACCTGAAACAGGGGGTCGGGGCGAGCAGTACTTC. Translation: CASSPPETGGRGEQYF.

The chain employs TRBV5-5 and TRBJ2-1, with 13 bases fitting TRBD2. Per germline, CDR1 SGHKS and CDR2 YYEKEE (reference sequence). V dropped 4 bases and J dropped 2; count of bases not matched to a gene: 3. The CDR3 is made up of 16 amino acids. The CDR3 loop is CASSLGTSGTYNEQFF. The CDR3 DNA reads as TGTGCCAGCAGCCTAGGGACTAGCGGGACCTACAATGAGCAGTTCTTC. Supplemented by reference TRBV5-5 and TRBJ2-1, the full variable domain reads DAGVTQSPTHLIKTRGQQVTLRCSPISGHKSVSWYQQVLGQGPQFIFQYYEKEERGRGNFPDRFSARQFPNYSSELNVNALLLGDSALYLCASSLGTSGTYNEQFFGPGTRLTVL.

There are a few counts of this clone. One end of the junction is discordant with germline, which a read error may explain. The rearrangement uses TRBV7-7 and TRBJ2-7, with D uncertain. Germline V gives CDR1 SSHAT, CDR2 FNYEAQ (reference sequence). The CDR3 spans 14 residues. Written as DNA, the CDR3 is TGTGCTAGCAGCTTAGGCGTAGGGTTGGACGAGCAGTACTTC. It is translated as CASSLGVGLDEQYF.

V gene TRBV6-1 combines with J gene TRBJ2-5; 7 bases line up with TRBD1. In germline, CDR1 is MNHNS, CDR2 SASEGT. The CDR3 covers 13 residues. Germline trimming cut 6 bases from V and 5 bases from J; bases unmatched to any gene: 6. The CDR3 region has the DNA TGTGCCAGCAGGGAGACAGGGTCGGAGACCCAGTACTTC. It codes for CASRETGSETQYF.

The chain uses TRBV5-1 and TRBJ2-7; 10 positions match TRBD1. This CDR3 is 15 amino acids long. The ends lost 3 bases at V and 5 bases at J; junction bases unmatched: 8. Germline V lookup: CDR1 SGHRS, CDR2 YFSETQ. The CDR3 region is CASSSAGQGFNEQYF. For the CDR3, the DNA is TGCGCCAGCAGCTCGGCGGGACAGGGGTTCAACGAGCAGTACTTC.

This clone has only a few counts. The J gene is TRBJ1-1, the V gene TRBV30; D is perhaps TRBD1 (5 bases). Trimming cost V 0 bases and J 4 bases, with 12 bases left between them. The CDR3 has 14 residues. Germline V gene data show CDR1 as GTSNPN and CDR2 as SVGIG (reference sequence). The CDR3 is CAWSVSRVITEAFF. As DNA, the CDR3 is TGTGCCTGGAGTGTCTCCAGGGTGATCACTGAAGCTTTCTTT.

The chain links TRBV11-3 to TRBJ2-7; 7 bases map to TRBD2. V shed 5 bases, J shed 10 bases, and the junction held 8 bases outside the gene matches. The CDR3 loop spans 12 amino acids. Germline V gene data show CDR1 as SGHNT and CDR2 as YENEEA. This chain's CDR3 is CASSGGDGLQYF. Here the CDR3 DNA reads TGTGCCAGCAGCGGGGGGGACGGTTTACAGTACTTC. The whole variable domain, remainder taken from reference TRBV11-3 and TRBJ2-7, is EAGVVQSPRYKIIEKKQPVAFWCNPISGHNTLYWYLQNLGQGPELLIRYENEEAVDDSQLPKDRFSAERLKGVDSTLKIQPAELGDSAVYLCASSGGDGLQYFGPGTRLTVT.